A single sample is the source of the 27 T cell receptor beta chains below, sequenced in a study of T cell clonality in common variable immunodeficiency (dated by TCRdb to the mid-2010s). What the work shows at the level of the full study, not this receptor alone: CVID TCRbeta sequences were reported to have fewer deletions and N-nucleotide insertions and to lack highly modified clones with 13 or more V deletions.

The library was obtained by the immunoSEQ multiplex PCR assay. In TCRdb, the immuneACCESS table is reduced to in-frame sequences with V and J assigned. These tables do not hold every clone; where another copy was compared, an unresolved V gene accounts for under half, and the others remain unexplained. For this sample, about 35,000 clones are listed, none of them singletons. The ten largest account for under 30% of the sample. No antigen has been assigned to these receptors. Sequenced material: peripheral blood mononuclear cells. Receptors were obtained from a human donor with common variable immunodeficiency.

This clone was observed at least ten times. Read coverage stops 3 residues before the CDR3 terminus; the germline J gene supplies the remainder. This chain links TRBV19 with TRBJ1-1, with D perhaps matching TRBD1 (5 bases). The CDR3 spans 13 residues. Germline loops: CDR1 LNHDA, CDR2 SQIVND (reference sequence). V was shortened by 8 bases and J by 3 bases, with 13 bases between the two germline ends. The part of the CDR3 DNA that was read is TGTGCCAGTGGAGTGGGGCGTGACACTGAA. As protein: CASGVGRDTE. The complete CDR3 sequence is CASGVGRDTEAFF.

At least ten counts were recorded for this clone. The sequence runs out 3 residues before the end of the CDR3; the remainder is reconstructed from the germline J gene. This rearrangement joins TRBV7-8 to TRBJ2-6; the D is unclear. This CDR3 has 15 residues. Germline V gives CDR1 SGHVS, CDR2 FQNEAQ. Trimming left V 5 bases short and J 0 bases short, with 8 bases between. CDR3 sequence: CASSLSNSGANVLTF. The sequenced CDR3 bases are TGTGCCAGCAGCCTTAGCAACTCTGGGGCCAACGTC.

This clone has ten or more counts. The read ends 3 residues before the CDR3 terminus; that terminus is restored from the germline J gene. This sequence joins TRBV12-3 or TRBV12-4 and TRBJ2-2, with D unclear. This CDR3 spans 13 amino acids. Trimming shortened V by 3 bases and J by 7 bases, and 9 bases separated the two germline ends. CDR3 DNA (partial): TGTGCCAGCAGTTTGGTCGGTAGCGGGGAG. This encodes CASSLVGSGE. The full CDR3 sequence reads CASSLVGSGELFF.

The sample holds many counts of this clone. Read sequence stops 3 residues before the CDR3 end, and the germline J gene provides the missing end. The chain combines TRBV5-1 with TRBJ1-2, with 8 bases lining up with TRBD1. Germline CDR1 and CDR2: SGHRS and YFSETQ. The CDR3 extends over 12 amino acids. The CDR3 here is CASSLAGGGYTF. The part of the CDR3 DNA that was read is TGCGCCAGCAGCTTGGCAGGGGGCGGC. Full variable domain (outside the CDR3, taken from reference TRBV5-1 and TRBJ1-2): KAGVTQTPRYLIKTRGQQVTLSCSPISGHRSVSWYQQTPGQGLQFLFEYFSETQRNKGNFPGRFSGRQFSNSRSEMNVSTLELGDSALYLCASSLAGGGYTFGSGTRLTVV.

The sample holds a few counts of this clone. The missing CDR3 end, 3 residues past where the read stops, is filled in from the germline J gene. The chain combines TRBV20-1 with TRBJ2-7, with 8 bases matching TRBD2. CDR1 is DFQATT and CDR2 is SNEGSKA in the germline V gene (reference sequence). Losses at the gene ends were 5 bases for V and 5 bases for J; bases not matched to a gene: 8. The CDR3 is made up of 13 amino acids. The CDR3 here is CSAGSGVFHEQYF. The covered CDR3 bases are TGCAGTGCTGGTAGCGGGGTTTTCCACGAG.

The covered CDR3 bases are TGTGCCAGCAGCCAGACAGCATATACG. It encodes CASSQTAYT. The full CDR3 sequence reads CASSQTAYTQYF. The chain recombines TRBV7-9 with TRBJ2-3; weak D call: TRBD1 (5 bases). The sequence runs out 3 residues before the end of the CDR3; the remainder is reconstructed from the germline J gene. CDR3 length: 12 amino acids. Deletions cut 5 bases from V and 7 bases from J, with 10 bases between. Germline CDR1 reads SEHNR; CDR2 reads FQNEAQ (reference sequence). Drawing the rest from reference TRBV7-9 and TRBJ2-3, the complete variable domain is DTGVSQNPRHKITKRGQNVTFRCDPISEHNRLYWYRQTLGQGPEFLTYFQNEAQLEKSRLLSDRFSAERPKGSFSTLEIQRTEQGDSAMYLCASSQTAYTQYFGPGTRLTVL.

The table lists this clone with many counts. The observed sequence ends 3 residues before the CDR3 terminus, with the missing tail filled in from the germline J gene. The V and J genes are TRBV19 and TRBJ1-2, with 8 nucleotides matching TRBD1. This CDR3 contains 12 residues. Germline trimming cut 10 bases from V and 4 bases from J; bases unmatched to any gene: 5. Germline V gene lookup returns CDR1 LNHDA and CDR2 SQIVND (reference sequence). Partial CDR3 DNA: TGTGCCACCGGAGACAGGGGCTATGGC. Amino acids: CATGDRGYG. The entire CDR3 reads CATGDRGYGYTF. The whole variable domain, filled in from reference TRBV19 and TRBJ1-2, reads DGGITQSPKYLFRKEGQNVTLSCEQNLNHDAMYWYRQDPGQGLRLIYYSQIVNDFQKGDIAEGYSVSREKKESFPLTVTSAQKNPTAFYLCATGDRGYGYTFGSGTRLTVV.

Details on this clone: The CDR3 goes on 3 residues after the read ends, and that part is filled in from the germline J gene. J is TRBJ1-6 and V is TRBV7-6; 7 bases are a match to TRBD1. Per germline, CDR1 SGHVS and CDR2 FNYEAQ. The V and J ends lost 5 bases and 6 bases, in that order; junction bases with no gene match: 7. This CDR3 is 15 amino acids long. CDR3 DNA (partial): TGTGCCAGCAGCCTATGGACAGGACTTAATTCACCC. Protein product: CASSLWTGLNSP. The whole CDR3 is CASSLWTGLNSPLHF.

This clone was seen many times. The sequenced CDR3 bases are TGTGCCAGCAGCGCGGACAGGGTCTATGGC. Translation gives CASSADRVYG. Given in full, the CDR3 is CASSADRVYGYTF. The chain has TRBV5-6 and TRBJ1-2, with 8 bases aligning to TRBD1. The observed sequence ends 3 residues before the CDR3 terminus, with the missing tail filled in from the germline J gene. The CDR3 is made up of 13 amino acids. Germline loops: CDR1 SGHDT, CDR2 YYEEEE. With V trimmed by 4 bases and J by 4 bases, 3 bases remained unmatched.

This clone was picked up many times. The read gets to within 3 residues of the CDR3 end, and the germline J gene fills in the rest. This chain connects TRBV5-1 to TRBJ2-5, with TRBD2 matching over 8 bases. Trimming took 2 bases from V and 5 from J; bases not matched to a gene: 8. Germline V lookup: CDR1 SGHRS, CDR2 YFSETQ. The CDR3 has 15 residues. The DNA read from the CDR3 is TGCGCCAGCAGCTTTGGTAATAGCGGGAAGGAGACC. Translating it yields CASSFGNSGKET. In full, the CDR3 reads CASSFGNSGKETQYF.

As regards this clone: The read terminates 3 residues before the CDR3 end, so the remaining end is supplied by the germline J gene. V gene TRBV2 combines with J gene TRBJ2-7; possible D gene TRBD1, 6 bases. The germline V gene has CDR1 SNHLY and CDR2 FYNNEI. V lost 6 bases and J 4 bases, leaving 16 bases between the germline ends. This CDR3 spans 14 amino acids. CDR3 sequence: CASSYQGLWYEQYF. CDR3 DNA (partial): TGTGCCAGCAGCTACCAGGGGCTGTGGTACGAG.

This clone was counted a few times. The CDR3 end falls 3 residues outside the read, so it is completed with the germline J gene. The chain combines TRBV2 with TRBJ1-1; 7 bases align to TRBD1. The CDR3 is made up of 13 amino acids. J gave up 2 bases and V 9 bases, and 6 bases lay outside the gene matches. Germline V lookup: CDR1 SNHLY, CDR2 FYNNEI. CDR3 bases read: TGTGCCAGAAGGACAGGCGCCAACACTGAA. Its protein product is CARRTGANTE. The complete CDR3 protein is CARRTGANTEAFF.

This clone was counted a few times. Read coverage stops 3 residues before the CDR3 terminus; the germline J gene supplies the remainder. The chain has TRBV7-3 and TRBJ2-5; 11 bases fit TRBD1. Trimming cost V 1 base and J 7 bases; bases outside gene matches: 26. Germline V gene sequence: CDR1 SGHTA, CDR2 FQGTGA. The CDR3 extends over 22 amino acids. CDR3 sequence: CASSLKPGTGGLAGKTGGTQYF. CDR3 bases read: TGTGCCAGCAGCTTAAAACCAGGGACAGGGGGGCTAGCGGGAAAAACCGGGGGGACC.

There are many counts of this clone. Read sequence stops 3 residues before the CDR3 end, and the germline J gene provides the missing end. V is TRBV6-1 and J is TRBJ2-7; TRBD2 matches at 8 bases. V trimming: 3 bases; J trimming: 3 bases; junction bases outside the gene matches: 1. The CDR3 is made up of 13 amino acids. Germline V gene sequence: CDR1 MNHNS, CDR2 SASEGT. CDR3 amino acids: CASSETSVYEQYF. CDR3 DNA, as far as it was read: TGTGCCAGCAGTGAGACTAGCGTCTACGAG.

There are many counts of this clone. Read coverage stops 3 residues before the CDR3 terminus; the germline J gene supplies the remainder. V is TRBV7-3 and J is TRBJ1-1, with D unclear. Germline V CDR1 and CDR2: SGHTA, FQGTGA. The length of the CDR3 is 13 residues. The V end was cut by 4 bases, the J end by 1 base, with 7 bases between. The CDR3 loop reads CASSSGGNTEAFF. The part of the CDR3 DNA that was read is TGTGCCAGCAGCTCAGGTGGGAACACTGAA.

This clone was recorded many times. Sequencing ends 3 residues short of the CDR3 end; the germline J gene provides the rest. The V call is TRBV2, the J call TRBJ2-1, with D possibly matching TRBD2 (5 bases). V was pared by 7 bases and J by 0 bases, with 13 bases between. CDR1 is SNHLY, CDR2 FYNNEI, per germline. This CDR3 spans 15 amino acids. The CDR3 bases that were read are TGTGCCAGCATCAAGCGGATGAGCTCCTACAATGAG. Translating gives CASIKRMSSYNE. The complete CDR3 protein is CASIKRMSSYNEQFF.

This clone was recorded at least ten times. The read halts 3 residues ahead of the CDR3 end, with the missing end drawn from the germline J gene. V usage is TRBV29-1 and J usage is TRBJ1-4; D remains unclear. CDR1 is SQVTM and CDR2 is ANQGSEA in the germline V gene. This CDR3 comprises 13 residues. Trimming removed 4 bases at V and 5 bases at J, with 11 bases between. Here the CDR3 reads CSVGRQANEKLFF. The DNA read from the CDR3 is TGCAGCGTTGGAAGGCAGGCGAATGAAAAA.

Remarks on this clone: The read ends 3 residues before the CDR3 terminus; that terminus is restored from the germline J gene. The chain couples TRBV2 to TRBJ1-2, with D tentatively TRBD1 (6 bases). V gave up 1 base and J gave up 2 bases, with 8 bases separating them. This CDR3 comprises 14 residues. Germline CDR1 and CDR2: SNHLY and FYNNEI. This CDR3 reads CASSEGTGNYGYTF. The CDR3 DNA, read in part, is TGTGCCAGCAGTGAAGGAACAGGGAACTATGGC.

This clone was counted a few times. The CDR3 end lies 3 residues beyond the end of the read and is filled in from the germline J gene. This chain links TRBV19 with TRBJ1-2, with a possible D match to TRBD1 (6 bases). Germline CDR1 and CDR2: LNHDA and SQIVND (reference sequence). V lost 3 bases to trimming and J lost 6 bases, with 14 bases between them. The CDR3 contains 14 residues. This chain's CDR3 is CASSMIWAGDGYTF. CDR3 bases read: TGTGCCAGTAGTATGATCTGGGCAGGGGATGGC.

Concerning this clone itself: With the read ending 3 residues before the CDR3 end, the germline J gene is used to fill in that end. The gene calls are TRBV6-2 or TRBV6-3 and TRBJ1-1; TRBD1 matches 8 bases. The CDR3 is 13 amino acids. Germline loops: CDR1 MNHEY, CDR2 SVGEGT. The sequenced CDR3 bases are TGTGCCAGCACCGACCTCAGGGGGCGCGTG. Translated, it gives CASTDLRGRV. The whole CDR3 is CASTDLRGRVAFF.

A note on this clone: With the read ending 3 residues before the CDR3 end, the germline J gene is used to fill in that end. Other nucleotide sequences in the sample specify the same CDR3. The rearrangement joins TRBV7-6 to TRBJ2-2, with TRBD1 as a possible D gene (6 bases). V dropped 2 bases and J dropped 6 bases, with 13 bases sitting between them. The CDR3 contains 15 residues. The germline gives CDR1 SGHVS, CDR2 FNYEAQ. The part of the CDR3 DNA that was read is TGTGCCAGCAGCTTATCTCAGGGGTCAGCCGGGGAG. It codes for CASSLSQGSAGE. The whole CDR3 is CASSLSQGSAGELFF.

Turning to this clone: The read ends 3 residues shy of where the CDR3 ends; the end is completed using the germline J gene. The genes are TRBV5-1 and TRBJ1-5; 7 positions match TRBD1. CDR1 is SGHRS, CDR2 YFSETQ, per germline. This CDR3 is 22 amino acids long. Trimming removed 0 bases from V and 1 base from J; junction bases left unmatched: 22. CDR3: CASSLEVQGRGQRRRSNQPQHF. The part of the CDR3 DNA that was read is TGCGCCAGCAGCTTGGAAGTGCAAGGCCGGGGACAGCGACGACGAAGCAATCAGCCC.

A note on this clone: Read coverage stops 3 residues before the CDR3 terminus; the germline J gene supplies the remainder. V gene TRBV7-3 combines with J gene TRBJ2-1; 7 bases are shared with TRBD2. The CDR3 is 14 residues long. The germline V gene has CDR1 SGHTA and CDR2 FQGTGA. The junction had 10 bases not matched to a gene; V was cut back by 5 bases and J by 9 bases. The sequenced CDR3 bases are TGTGCCAGCAGCGCTGGACTAGGTCCGGGTGAG. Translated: CASSAGLGPGE. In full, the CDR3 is CASSAGLGPGEQFF.

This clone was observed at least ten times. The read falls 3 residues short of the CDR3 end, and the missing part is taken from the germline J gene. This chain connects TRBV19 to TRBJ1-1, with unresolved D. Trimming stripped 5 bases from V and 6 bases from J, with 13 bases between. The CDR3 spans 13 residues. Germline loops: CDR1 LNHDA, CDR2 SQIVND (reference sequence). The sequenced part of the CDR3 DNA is TGTGCCAGTAGTGCCCTCGTGAGGGCTGAA. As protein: CASSALVRAE. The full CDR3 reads CASSALVRAEAFF.

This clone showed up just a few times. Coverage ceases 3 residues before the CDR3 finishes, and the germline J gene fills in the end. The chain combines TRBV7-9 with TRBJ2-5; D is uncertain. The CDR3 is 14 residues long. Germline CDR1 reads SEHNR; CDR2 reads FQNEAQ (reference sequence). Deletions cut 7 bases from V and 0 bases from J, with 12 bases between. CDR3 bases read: TGTGCCAGCAACCGGCGGCAAGACCAAGAGACC. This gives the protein CASNRRQDQET. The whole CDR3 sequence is CASNRRQDQETQYF.

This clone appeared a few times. The CDR3 spells CSVSGRNKGSANYGYTF. CDR3 DNA, as far as it was read: TGCAGTGTATCGGGGAGAAATAAGGGTTCCGCTAACTATGGC. The V gene is TRBV20-1, the J gene TRBJ1-2; D is ambiguous. Sequencing ends 3 residues short of the CDR3 end; the germline J gene provides the rest. The length of the CDR3 is 17 residues. Germline V gives CDR1 DFQATT, CDR2 SNEGSKA (reference sequence). Trimming cost V 7 bases and J 0 bases, with 24 bases left between them.

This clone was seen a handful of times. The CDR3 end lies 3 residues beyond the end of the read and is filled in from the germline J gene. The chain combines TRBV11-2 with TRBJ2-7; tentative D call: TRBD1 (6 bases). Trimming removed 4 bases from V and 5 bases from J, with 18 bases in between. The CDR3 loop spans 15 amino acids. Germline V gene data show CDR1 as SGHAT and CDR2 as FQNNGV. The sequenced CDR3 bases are TGTGCCAGCAGCTCCAGGACAGAAGGGTCCCACGAG. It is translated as CASSSRTEGSHE. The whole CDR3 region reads CASSSRTEGSHEQYF.